Listed below are T cell receptor beta chains from one sample, sequenced in a study of blood T cells in healthy people across ages. In TCRdb, the 5' RACE reads were re-called with MiXCR into one record per CDR3 protein. The profile covers fewer than 950,000 distinct CDR3 sequences, with about 37% appearing a single time and 10% to 15% taken by the ten largest. The material sequenced was blood. The receptor set was obtained from a man aged 18 to 35 in good health. Each CDR3 is given with its conserved first and last residue. Each record gives: V gene, D gene, clone size, J gene, CDR3 DNA, CDR3 protein. A D gene is named only where the DNA matches it firmly. Some rows have no size entry. The others give once, few or many, or a class for an expanded clone.

TRBV12-3/TRBV12-4	.	many	TRBJ2-7	TGTGCCATCCTCCTGAGGCAGGGAAGCTCCTACGAGCAGTACTTC	CAILLRQGSSYEQYF
TRBV9	.	few	TRBJ1-4	TGTGCCAGCAGCCCTGGAACGAGGGCCGGGTTGGATGAACTGTTTTTT	CASSPGTRAGLDELFF
TRBV28	.	few	TRBJ2-3	TGTGCCAGCAATGCGGTGGGACAAAGCACAGATACGCAGTATTTT	CASNAVGQSTDTQYF
TRBV10-3	TRBD2	many	TRBJ2-7	TGTGCCATCAGTGGCTTGGCAGCGGGGAGTACCTACGAGCAGTACTTC	CAISGLAAGSTYEQYF
TRBV4-2	TRBD1	few	TRBJ2-1	TGTGCCAGCAGCCAAGTATCTGCGACAGGGGTGCATGAGCAGTTCTTC	CASSQVSATGVHEQFF
TRBV29-1	.	many	TRBJ1-1	TGCAGCGTTGTCGGCCCTAACACTGAAGCTTTCTTT	CSVVGPNTEAFF
TRBV9	TRBD2	.	TRBJ2-1	TGTGCCAGCAGCGTAGGGCCTAGCGGGGTCCACAATGGGCAGTTCTTC	CASSVGPSGVHNGQFF
TRBV20-1	TRBD1	.	TRBJ1-1	TGCAGTGCCTCGCAGGGGGCGCGAGGGACTGAAGCTTTCTTT	CSASQGARGTEAFF
TRBV20-1	.	.	TRBJ1-2	TGCAGTGCCCCAGTTGGACAAGACTATGGCTACACCTTC	CSAPVGQDYGYTF
TRBV7-9	TRBD2	.	TRBJ2-7	TGTGCCAGCAGCTTATCGGGCGGGAGGGCCGGATACGAGCAGTACTTC	CASSLSGGRAGYEQYF
TRBV12-3/TRBV12-4	.	.	TRBJ2-5	TGTGCCAGCAGTTTAGGGTTGGCAGGTGGTTGGGAAGAGACCCAGTACTTC	CASSLGLAGGWEETQYF
TRBV5-1	.	few	TRBJ2-7	TGCGCCAGCAGCTTTGACGGAGACTACGAGCAGTACTTC	CASSFDGDYEQYF
TRBV7-2	TRBD2	few	TRBJ2-3	TGTGCCAGCAGCTTTGGCGGGGGGGCGGCAGATACGCAGTATTTT	CASSFGGGAADTQYF
TRBV7-6	.	.	TRBJ2-5	TGTGCCAGCAGCTTAGTTCGAACAGGGTCAATTGGGGAGACCCAGTACTTC	CASSLVRTGSIGETQYF
TRBV5-1	.	.	TRBJ1-1	TGCGCCAGCAGAGAATTTACAGAGAACACTGAAGTTTTCTTT	CASREFTENTEVFF
TRBV18	.	many	TRBJ2-6	TGTGCCAGCTCGCCCAAGGGAGCGGTCTATACAGGGGCCAACGTCCTGACTTTC	CASSPKGAVYTGANVLTF
TRBV5-1	.	.	TRBJ1-1	TGCGCCAGCAGCGGTGCCGCGGGGGACACTGAAGCTTTCTTT	CASSGAAGDTEAFF
TRBV12-3/TRBV12-4	.	.	TRBJ2-1	TGTGCCAGCACTGGGACCAGCGCCTGGGAGCAGTTCTTC	CASTGTSAWEQFF
TRBV13	.	few	TRBJ2-7	TGTGCCAGCAGCCCCAGCGGGCCCTACGAGCAGTACTTC	CASSPSGPYEQYF
TRBV7-9	.	.	TRBJ1-2	TGTGCCAGCAGCTTACAGCCAGCATCCTATGGCTACACCTTC	CASSLQPASYGYTF
TRBV9	.	.	TRBJ2-7	TGTGCCAGCAGCGTAGGGCAGGGGCACTCCGACGAGCAGTACTTC	CASSVGQGHSDEQYF
TRBV7-2	.	few	TRBJ2-1	TGTGCCAGCAGGAAGAGGACAGACAATGAGCAGTTCTTC	CASRKRTDNEQFF
TRBV13	.	.	TRBJ1-1	TGTGCCAGCAGCTTAGCCGGTCCTTTGAACACTGAAGCTTTCTTT	CASSLAGPLNTEAFF
TRBV6-6	.	.	TRBJ1-5	TGTGCCTCCGACGGGGGCAATCAGCCCCAGCATTTT	CASDGGNQPQHF
TRBV6-6	.	few	TRBJ1-1	TGTGCCAGCAGTTACGAGAGACGGCTGAACACTGAAGCTTTCTTT	CASSYERRLNTEAFF
TRBV20-1	.	few	TRBJ1-2	TGCAGTCCTTACCAGACGGGTAACTATGGCTACACCTTC	CSPYQTGNYGYTF
TRBV5-1	TRBD1	.	TRBJ2-2	TGCGCCAGCAGCCCTCCGGGACAGGAAAACACCGGGGAGCTGTTTTTT	CASSPPGQENTGELFF
TRBV14	TRBD2	many	TRBJ2-4	TGTGCCAGCAGCCAAGACGCCAGCGGGAGAAACATTCAGTACTTC	CASSQDASGRNIQYF
TRBV12-3/TRBV12-4	TRBD2	.	TRBJ2-3	TGTGCCAGCAGTTTTAGACTAGCGGGGGTGGTGAGGACAGATACGCAGTATTTT	CASSFRLAGVVRTDTQYF
TRBV6-2/TRBV6-3	TRBD1	.	TRBJ2-7	TGTGCCGCACAGGGGTTTCGGGACGAGCAGTACTTC	CAAQGFRDEQYF
TRBV25-1	TRBD2	few	TRBJ2-5	TGTGCCAGCAGCCCCGGGGGGGTCCAAGAGACCCAGTACTTC	CASSPGGVQETQYF
TRBV12-3/TRBV12-4	TRBD1	.	TRBJ2-3	TGTGCCAGCAGTTTTGAGACAGGGACAGATACGCAGTATTTT	CASSFETGTDTQYF
TRBV21-1	.	.	TRBJ1-5	TGTGAAGGGGGGGGCGGCAGCAATCAGCCCCAGCATTTT	CEGGGGSNQPQHF
TRBV28	TRBD2	.	TRBJ2-3	TGTGCCACTGAAACTCTAGCGGGGAGAATAGATACGCAGTATTTT	CATETLAGRIDTQYF
TRBV12-3/TRBV12-4	.	.	TRBJ1-5	TGTGCCAGCAGTATTACAGGAGGCAATCAGCCCCAGCATTTT	CASSITGGNQPQHF
TRBV5-1	.	few	TRBJ1-1	TGCGCCAGCAGCTTGTTACAGGGTTCGTTTAGTAACACTGAAGCTTTCTTT	CASSLLQGSFSNTEAFF
TRBV3-1	TRBD1	few	TRBJ1-2	TGTGCCAGCAGCCCCCAACAGGGGGCCAACTATGGCTACACCTTC	CASSPQQGANYGYTF
TRBV27	TRBD1	once	TRBJ1-1	TGTGCCAGCAGGTCAACGGGGACAGGGGCTTTCTTT	CASRSTGTGAFF
TRBV10-3	.	.	TRBJ1-1	TGTGCCATCAGTGTAGGACAGAACACTGAAGCTTTCTTT	CAISVGQNTEAFF
TRBV25-1	.	.	TRBJ2-1	TGTGCCAGCAGTGAATCTAGGGGATTCAGTCTGTACAATGAGCAGTTCTTC	CASSESRGFSLYNEQFF
TRBV4-2	.	few	TRBJ1-1	TGTGCCAGCAGCCAAGATGGTTTAAGGGACACTGAAGCTTTCTTT	CASSQDGLRDTEAFF
TRBV6-1	.	.	TRBJ1-1	TGTGCCAGCAGTGAGGACAGACGAAACACTGAAGCTTTCTTT	CASSEDRRNTEAFF
TRBV20-1	.	.	TRBJ2-3	TGCAGTGCTAGAGATGCCTTGGGCAGGGGCACAGATACGCAGTATTTT	CSARDALGRGTDTQYF
TRBV7-2	.	.	TRBJ1-1	TGTGCCAGCAGCTTAGTCCGACAGCCAGCGAACACTGAAGCTTTCTTT	CASSLVRQPANTEAFF
TRBV12-3/TRBV12-4	TRBD2	many	TRBJ2-7	TGTGCCAGCAGTCCCCCACTAGCGGGGGGCGAGCAGTACTTC	CASSPPLAGGEQYF
TRBV20-1	.	few	TRBJ2-3	TGCAGTGCTAGAGGTCGGGGGGCTACGCAGTATTTT	CSARGRGATQYF
TRBV6-5	.	.	TRBJ2-3	TGTGCCAGCAGTCCTAGCCCTTTCACAGATACGCAGTATTTT	CASSPSPFTDTQYF
TRBV29-1	TRBD1	many	TRBJ2-5	TGCAGCGTGGACCCCCGGGACAGCGTTCAAGAGACCCAGTACTTC	CSVDPRDSVQETQYF
TRBV2	.	.	TRBJ1-4	TGTGCCAGCAGTGATCTGGCCTACGTTTTAAAACTGTTTTTT	CASSDLAYVLKLFF
TRBV5-1	TRBD1	.	TRBJ2-2	TGCGCCAGCAGCTTAATGGGACAGGGGACCGGGGAGCTGTTTTTT	CASSLMGQGTGELFF
TRBV4-1	.	.	TRBJ1-5	TGCGCCAGCAGCCAAGATTACGGGGGATACAATCAGCCCCAGCATTTT	CASSQDYGGYNQPQHF
TRBV12-3/TRBV12-4	.	few	TRBJ2-7	TGTGCCAGCAGTTTAAGGGCGGACGAGCAGTACTTC	CASSLRADEQYF
TRBV24-1	TRBD1	few	TRBJ2-3	TGTGCCACCAGTTCGCGGGACAGGGGTACAGATACGCAGTATTTT	CATSSRDRGTDTQYF
TRBV7-2	.	.	TRBJ1-1	TGTGCCAGCAGCCTATATAGGAGCACTGAAGCTTTCTTT	CASSLYRSTEAFF
TRBV5-1	TRBD1	.	TRBJ2-7	TGCGCCAGCAGCCCCGGACAGGGAAGAAATGAGCAGTACTTC	CASSPGQGRNEQYF
TRBV20-1	.	.	TRBJ2-7	TGCAGTGCGGAAGGACACCTCTCCTACGAGCAGTACTTC	CSAEGHLSYEQYF
TRBV4-2	.	.	TRBJ2-7	TGTGCCGGCAGCCAAGAGTACAGGAGCTCCTACGAGCAGTACTTC	CAGSQEYRSSYEQYF
TRBV20-1	.	many	TRBJ2-7	TGCAGTGCTAGAGGCGAGGCTCCCTACGAGCAGTACTTC	CSARGEAPYEQYF
TRBV25-1	TRBD1	.	TRBJ2-1	TGTGCCAGCAGACAGGGGGGTCGCAATGAGCAGTTCTTC	CASRQGGRNEQFF
TRBV5-1	TRBD2	many	TRBJ2-1	TGCGCCAGCAGCTTGGCCCTAGCGGTCACCAATGAGCAGTTCTTC	CASSLALAVTNEQFF